Below are 25 T cell receptor beta chains sequenced from a single sample in a study of shared clonotypes between healthy human individuals. Repertoires were generated with immunoSEQ multiplex PCR, while TCRdb's copy carries only in-frame clones and drops some. The sample includes roughly 2 million clones, about 95% seen only once; the top ten take roughly 1.1%. Naive CD8 cells were CD45RO-negative, positively selected for CCR7, excluding terminally differentiated effector memory CD45RA+ cells. Input material: naive CD8+ T cells sorted from blood. The origin of the receptors is a man aged 18-30 years in good health.

The CDR3 spells CASSMDWISTDTQYF. CDR3 in DNA: TGTGCCAGCAGCATGGACTGGATTAGCACAGATACGCAGTATTTT. The chain employs TRBV5-6 and TRBJ2-3, with a tentative D call TRBD2 (5 bases). CDR3 length: 15 residues. V dropped 4 bases and J dropped 0 bases, with 12 bases sitting between them. The germline V gene has CDR1 SGHDT and CDR2 YYEEEE.

V is TRBV7-9 and J is TRBJ2-7; D gene ambiguous. The V end was cut by 5 bases, the J end by 6 bases, with 17 bases between. The CDR3 length is 14 residues. Germline V CDR1 and CDR2: SEHNR, FQNEAQ (reference sequence). The CDR3 region is CASSPDAVLIEQYF. Written as DNA, the CDR3 is TGTGCCAGCAGCCCCGACGCAGTATTAATCGAGCAGTACTTC.

The chain joins TRBV30 to TRBJ1-3; no definite D call. The CDR3 consists of 13 residues. From germline, CDR1 is GTSNPN and CDR2 SVGIG (reference sequence). Trimming took off 4 bases at V and 0 bases at J, with 7 bases between the two ends. The CDR3 sequence is CAWIGYSGNTIYF. In DNA form, the CDR3 reads TGTGCCTGGATTGGGTACTCTGGAAACACCATATATTTT.

The J gene is TRBJ2-7, the V gene TRBV6-1; 10 nucleotides match TRBD1. Per the germline V gene, CDR1 is MNHNS and CDR2 is SASEGT. V was clipped by 2 bases and J by 3 bases; unmatched bases: 4. The CDR3 consists of 15 residues. The CDR3 sequence is CASSEPTGGSYEQYF. The CDR3 coding sequence is TGTGCCAGCAGTGAACCGACAGGGGGCAGCTACGAGCAGTACTTC.

The chain joins TRBV4-2 to TRBJ1-1; no firm D call. The CDR3 runs 13 residues. Trimming left V 2 bases short and J 4 bases short, with 8 bases between. Germline V CDR1 and CDR2: LGHNA, YNFKEQ. The CDR3 spells CASSQLRSTEAFF. CDR3 sequence (DNA): TGTGCCAGCAGCCAATTGCGGAGCACTGAAGCTTTCTTT.

V gene TRBV7-9 combines with J gene TRBJ1-2; D is perhaps TRBD1 (5 bases). The germline V gene encodes CDR1 SEHNR and CDR2 FQNEAQ (reference sequence). Trimming took 5 bases from V and 0 from J, leaving 13 bases between them. The length of the CDR3 is 15 residues. The CDR3 region has the DNA TGTGCCAGCAGCCCCCGACAGCCCTCTAACTATGGCTACACCTTC. This sequence encodes CASSPRQPSNYGYTF.

The chain links TRBV7-9 to TRBJ2-3; 10 positions match TRBD2. The germline CDR1 and CDR2 sequences are SEHNR and FQNEAQ (reference sequence). J lost 2 bases, V lost 1 base, and 6 bases had no gene match. CDR3 size: 17 residues. The CDR3 loop is CASSLVLAGADTDTQYF. For the CDR3, the DNA is TGTGCCAGCAGCTTAGTGCTAGCGGGGGCCGACACAGATACGCAGTATTTT.

The chain joins TRBV6-5 to TRBJ1-2; 10 bases are shared with TRBD1. The CDR3 runs 15 residues. J gave up 5 bases and V 4 bases, and 7 bases lay outside the gene matches. Germline CDR1 MNHEY, CDR2 SVGAGI. The CDR3 DNA reads as TGTGCCAGCAGTTTTGGACAGGGGGTTTCGTATGGCTACACCTTC. As protein: CASSFGQGVSYGYTF.

About this clone itself: Other DNA sequences within the sample encode an identical CDR3. The chain carries TRBV4-3 and TRBJ2-7; TRBD1 aligns across 9 bases. CDR3 size: 14 residues. CDR1 and CDR2 from the germline V gene are LGHNA and YSLEER. Unmatched junction bases numbered 3, after V lost 4 bases and J lost 2 bases. CDR3 DNA sequence: TGCGCCAGCAGCCCGGGGACAGGGACCTACGAGCAGTACTTC. It translates to CASSPGTGTYEQYF.

V and J are TRBV27 and TRBJ2-6; D unresolved. From germline, CDR1 is MNHEY and CDR2 SMNVEV (reference sequence). The V end was cut by 6 bases, the J end by 1 base, with 7 bases between. The CDR3 sequence is 14 residues long. In DNA, the CDR3 is TGTGCCAGCAGAGACATTTCTGGGGCCAACGTCCTGACTTTC. It specifies CASRDISGANVLTF.

The V gene is TRBV4-3, the J gene TRBJ2-5; D not certain. Germline loops: CDR1 LGHNA, CDR2 YSLEER. Trimming stripped 0 bases from V and 4 bases from J, with 12 bases between. CDR3 length: 15 residues. CDR3 bases: TGCGCCAGCAGCCAAGATATGTTTTTGGGAGAGACCCAGTACTTC. Protein: CASSQDMFLGETQYF.

V and J are TRBV9 and TRBJ1-6; D is uncertain. This CDR3 contains 16 residues. Trimming cost V 3 bases and J 0 bases, with 10 bases left between them. The germline gives CDR1 SGDLS, CDR2 YYNGEE. The CDR3 protein is CASSGLQDSYNSPLHF. The CDR3 DNA reads TGTGCCAGCAGCGGCCTTCAGGACTCCTATAATTCACCCCTCCACTTT.

Worth noting for this clone: The junction does not match germline at one end; this may be a read error. The CDR3 coding sequence is TGTGCTAGCAGCTTAGTAGCGAACACTGAAGCTTTCTTT. Encoded protein: CASSLVANTEAFF. The chain carries TRBV7-7 and TRBJ1-1; D is unresolved. The CDR3 loop spans 13 amino acids. CDR1 is SSHAT and CDR2 is FNYEAQ in the germline V gene (reference sequence).

The chain carries TRBV13 and TRBJ2-5, with TRBD2 matching over 15 bases. The ends lost 5 bases at V and 5 bases at J; junction bases unmatched: 9. Germline CDR1 reads PRHDT; CDR2 reads FYEKMQ (reference sequence). The length of the CDR3 is 17 residues. CDR3 amino acids: CASSGPGTSGGLETQYF. In nucleotides, the CDR3 is TGTGCCAGCAGCGGCCCCGGGACTAGCGGGGGGTTGGAGACCCAGTACTTC.

The chain is built from TRBV5-4 and TRBJ2-7, with D uncertain. In germline, CDR1 is SGHNT, CDR2 YYREEE (reference sequence). This CDR3 has 13 amino acids. With 4 bases removed from V and 0 bases from J, the gap between germline ends came to 8 bases. The CDR3 region is CASSDQYSYEQYF. The DNA for the CDR3 is TGTGCCAGCAGCGACCAATACTCCTACGAGCAGTACTTC. Full variable domain (outside the CDR3, taken from reference TRBV5-4 and TRBJ2-7): ETGVTQSPTHLIKTRGQQVTLRCSSQSGHNTVSWYQQALGQGPQFIFQYYREEENGRGNFPPRFSGLQFPNYSSELNVNALELDDSALYLCASSDQYSYEQYFGPGTRLTVT.

V and J are TRBV2 and TRBJ1-1; D possibly corresponds to TRBD1 (5 bases). Germline loops: CDR1 SNHLY, CDR2 FYNNEI. CDR3 size: 13 residues. V was clipped by 8 bases and J by 1 base, with 11 bases between them. The CDR3 coding sequence is TGTGCCAGCGGCCAACAGGCGAACACTGAAGCTTTCTTT. Translated, it gives CASGQQANTEAFF.

This clone is a singleton in its sample. The chain carries TRBV10-3 and TRBJ1-1, with D possibly TRBD1 on 5 matching bases. This CDR3 has 12 residues. The germline gives CDR1 ENHRY, CDR2 SYGVKD. Trimming removed 8 bases from V and 1 base from J, with 8 bases in between. The CDR3 region is CAIPGENTEAFF. As DNA, the CDR3 is TGTGCCATCCCGGGGGAGAACACTGAAGCTTTCTTT.

This clone occurred once. The chain is built from TRBV30 and TRBJ2-3, with TRBD1 matching 9 bases. J was trimmed by 0 bases and V by 6 bases; bases with no gene match: 16. The germline V gene has CDR1 GTSNPN and CDR2 SVGIG (reference sequence). CDR3 length equals 18 residues. CDR3 nucleotides: TGTGCCTGCTCACCGGGGCGACAGGGGGTCACTAGCACAGATACGCAGTATTTT. Its protein product is CACSPGRQGVTSTDTQYF.

This rearrangement joins TRBV7-9 to TRBJ2-5; no clear D gene. Germline lookup yields CDR1 SEHNR and CDR2 FQNEAQ (reference sequence). This CDR3 has 13 residues. V was shortened by 5 bases and J by 5 bases, with 12 bases between the two germline ends. DNA of the CDR3: TGTGCCAGCAGCCCTGTGTCGGTTGAGACCCAGTACTTC. This translates into CASSPVSVETQYF.

Worth noting for this clone: The sample has other DNA sequences that encode this CDR3 too. This rearrangement joins TRBV12-5 to TRBJ1-3, with D possibly TRBD1 on 6 matching bases. Germline CDR1 reads LGHNT; CDR2 reads FRNRAP. Trimming shortened V by 0 bases and J by 3 bases, and 9 bases separated the two germline ends. The CDR3 loop spans 15 amino acids. The CDR3 coding sequence is TGTGCTAGTGGTTTGGTCCCGGACAGTGGAAACACCATATATTTT. It encodes CASGLVPDSGNTIYF.

The CDR3 loop reads CASSPDLDGYNEQFF. CDR3 DNA sequence: TGTGCCAGCAGTCCCGATCTCGACGGCTACAATGAGCAGTTCTTC. The chain uses TRBV6-5 and TRBJ2-1; D gene ambiguous. The CDR3 is 15 residues long. The V end was cut by 5 bases, the J end by 3 bases, with 14 bases between. Germline V gives CDR1 MNHEY, CDR2 SVGAGI.

The V and J genes are TRBV9 and TRBJ1-6; D unresolved. This CDR3 has 18 residues. The V gene's germline CDR1 is SGDLS and CDR2 YYNGEE. The V and J ends lost 0 bases and 0 bases respectively, with 13 bases between them. The CDR3 bases are TGTGCCAGCAGCGTAGCTCCCCAGGCGAGCTCCTATAATTCACCCCTCCACTTT. Its translation: CASSVAPQASSYNSPLHF. The whole variable domain, remainder taken from reference TRBV9 and TRBJ1-6, is DSGVTQTPKHLITATGQRVTLRCSPRSGDLSVYWYQQSLDQGLQFLIQYYNGEERAKGNILERFSAQQFPDLHSELNLSSLELGDSALYFCASSVAPQASSYNSPLHFGNGTRLTVT.

V and J are TRBV5-4 and TRBJ2-1; possibly TRBD2 for D (5 bases). Germline CDR1 reads SGHNT; CDR2 reads YYREEE (reference sequence). Trimming took 3 bases from V and 8 from J, leaving 9 bases between them. The CDR3 is made up of 12 amino acids. The CDR3 sequence is CASSYLSDEQFF. The CDR3 DNA is TGTGCCAGCAGCTATCTTAGCGATGAGCAGTTCTTC.

The rearrangement links TRBV27 to TRBJ2-7; D assignment may be TRBD1 or TRBD2 (5 bases each). The length of the CDR3 is 15 residues. Deletions cut 4 bases from V and 1 base from J, with 14 bases between. Germline loops: CDR1 MNHEY, CDR2 SMNVEV (reference sequence). Here the CDR3 DNA reads TGTGCCAGCAGTTCTACCGGGACGTTATCCTACGAGCAGTACTTC. Encoded protein: CASSSTGTLSYEQYF.

The chain combines TRBV5-6 with TRBJ1-1, with D unclear. The CDR3 runs to 14 residues. Trimming cost V 4 bases and J 5 bases, with 15 bases left between them. Germline-derived CDR1 and CDR2 are SGHDT and YYEEEE. CDR3 sequence (DNA): TGTGCCAGCAGCCCGATTTATCCGGGGACTGAAGCTTTCTTT. It is translated as CASSPIYPGTEAFF.